The 8 T cell receptor beta chains given below trace back to one sample, sequenced in a study of cytomegalovirus exposure and HLA in healthy donors. Primers: 60 Vbeta forward and 13 Jbeta reverse. Method: immunoSEQ multiplex PCR; TCRdb's copy keeps in-frame clones and lacks some. The table includes roughly 290,000 clones, 70% to 90% detected once. The sequenced sample was PBMCs. The origin of the receptors is a woman between 18 and 29 years old in good health and CMV-seronegative.

The genes are TRBV2 and TRBJ2-3; D is perhaps TRBD2 (5 bases). V was cut by 6 bases and J by 0 bases, with 13 bases left in between. CDR1 is SNHLY, CDR2 FYNNEI, per germline. The CDR3 loop spans 15 amino acids. CDR3 loop: CASRWSGASTDTQYF. The CDR3 nucleotides read TGTGCCAGCAGATGGAGCGGAGCTAGCACAGATACGCAGTATTTT.

This clone was counted a single time. The rearrangement links TRBV27 to TRBJ2-7, with 7 bases fitting TRBD2. Germline assignment: CDR1 MNHEY and CDR2 SMNVEV (reference sequence). The J segment lost 6 bases and the V segment lost 4 bases, leaving 21 bases of the junction unmatched. The CDR3 totals 18 residues. The CDR3, as DNA: TGTGCCAGCAGTTCATACTCCACCCGACTAGCTATAGCCCGCGAGCAGTACTTC. Protein sequence: CASSSYSTRLAIAREQYF.

The chain carries TRBV5-1 and TRBJ2-2, with D perhaps TRBD1 (6 bases). The ends were cut back, 4 bases at V and 4 bases at J, with 14 bases in the middle. CDR1 SGHRS and CDR2 YFSETQ come from the germline V gene. The CDR3 covers 15 residues. The CDR3 DNA reads as TGCGCCAGCAGCCTTTGGGACAAGAGCACCGGGGAGCTGTTTTTT. Translating gives CASSLWDKSTGELFF. The whole variable domain, filled in from reference TRBV5-1 and TRBJ2-2, reads KAGVTQTPRYLIKTRGQQVTLSCSPISGHRSVSWYQQTPGQGLQFLFEYFSETQRNKGNFPGRFSGRQFSNSRSEMNVSTLELGDSALYLCASSLWDKSTGELFFGEGSRLTVL.

This chain links TRBV27 with TRBJ2-1; 11 bases fit TRBD2. CDR1 and CDR2 from the germline V gene are MNHEY and SMNVEV (reference sequence). Unmatched junction bases numbered 11, after V lost 5 bases and J lost 8 bases. The length of the CDR3 is 16 residues. The CDR3 loop reads CASSPLSSGGIDEQFF. The CDR3 nucleotides read TGTGCCAGCAGTCCTTTGTCTAGCGGGGGGATCGATGAGCAGTTCTTC.

The chain links TRBV5-6 to TRBJ1-6; D is perhaps TRBD1 (5 bases). Germline V gene sequence: CDR1 SGHDT, CDR2 YYEEEE. Trimming removed 4 bases at V and 7 bases at J, with 9 bases between. CDR3 length: 13 residues. CDR3 nucleotide sequence: TGTGCCAGCAGCCCGCGGGGGAATTCACCCCTCCACTTT. As protein: CASSPRGNSPLHF.

A single count supports this clone. The chain joins TRBV25-1 to TRBJ1-3; 7 bases fit TRBD1. This CDR3 contains 16 residues. Germline assignment: CDR1 MGHDK and CDR2 SYGVNS. V lost 6 bases and J lost 0; bases outside the gene matches: 8. The CDR3 here is CASSPRDRRSGNTIYF. The CDR3 coding sequence is TGTGCCAGCAGCCCCCGGGACAGACGCTCTGGAAACACCATATATTTT.

The gene calls are TRBV7-3 and TRBJ1-1; the D is unclear. This CDR3 has 15 amino acids. Germline V gene lookup returns CDR1 SGHTA and CDR2 FQGTGA. The V and J ends lost 2 bases and 1 base respectively, with 11 bases between them. The DNA for the CDR3 is TGTGCCAGCAGCTTATTCCCCTCCGGGAACACTGAAGCTTTCTTT. Residues: CASSLFPSGNTEAFF.

This clone has just a few counts. The gene calls are TRBV30 and TRBJ2-3; tentatively, D is TRBD2 (6 bases). Germline assignment: CDR1 GTSNPN and CDR2 SVGIG (reference sequence). Between the trimmed V and J ends, which lost 2 bases and 1 base, there was a span of 10 bases. The CDR3 runs to 14 residues. CDR3 protein: CAWSITGGTDTQYF. In DNA, the CDR3 is TGTGCCTGGAGTATCACGGGGGGCACAGATACGCAGTATTTT.